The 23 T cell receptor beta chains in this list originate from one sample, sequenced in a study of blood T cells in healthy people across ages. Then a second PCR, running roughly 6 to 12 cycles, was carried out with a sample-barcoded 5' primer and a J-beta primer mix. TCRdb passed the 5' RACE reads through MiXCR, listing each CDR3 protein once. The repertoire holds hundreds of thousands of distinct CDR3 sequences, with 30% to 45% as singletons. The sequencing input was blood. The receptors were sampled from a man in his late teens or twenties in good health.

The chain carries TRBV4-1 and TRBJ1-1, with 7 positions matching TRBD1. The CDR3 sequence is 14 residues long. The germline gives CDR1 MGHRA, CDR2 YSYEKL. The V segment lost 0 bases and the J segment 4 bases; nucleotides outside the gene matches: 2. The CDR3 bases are TGCGCCAGCAGCCAAGACCGGACAGGCACTGAAGCTTTCTTT. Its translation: CASSQDRTGTEAFF.

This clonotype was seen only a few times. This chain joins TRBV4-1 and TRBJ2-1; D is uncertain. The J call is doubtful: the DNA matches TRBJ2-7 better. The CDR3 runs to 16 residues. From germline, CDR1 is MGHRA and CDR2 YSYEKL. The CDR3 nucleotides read TGCGCCAGCAGCCAAGACGCGGCGGTTTGGAACAATGAGCAGTACTTC. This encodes CASSQDAAVWNNEQYF.

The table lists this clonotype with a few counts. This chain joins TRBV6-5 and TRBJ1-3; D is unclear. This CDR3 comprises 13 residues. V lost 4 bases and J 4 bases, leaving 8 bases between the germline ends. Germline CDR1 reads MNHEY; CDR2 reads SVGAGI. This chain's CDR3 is CASSLYRGNTIYF. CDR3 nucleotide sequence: TGTGCCAGCAGTTTGTATCGCGGAAACACCATATATTTT.

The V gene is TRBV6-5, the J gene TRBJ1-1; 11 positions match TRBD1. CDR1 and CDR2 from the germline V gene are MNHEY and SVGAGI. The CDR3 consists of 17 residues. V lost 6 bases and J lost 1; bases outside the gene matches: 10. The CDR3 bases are TGTGCCAGCAGATACGGAGGACAGGGGGCAAAGAACACTGAAGCTTTCTTT. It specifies CASRYGGQGAKNTEAFF.

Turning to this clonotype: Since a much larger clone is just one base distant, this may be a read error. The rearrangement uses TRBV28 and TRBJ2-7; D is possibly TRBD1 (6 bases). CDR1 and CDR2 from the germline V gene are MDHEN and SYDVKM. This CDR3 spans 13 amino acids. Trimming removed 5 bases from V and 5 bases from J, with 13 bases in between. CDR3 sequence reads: CASSPGTIDEQYF. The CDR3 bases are TGTGCCAGCAGTCCCGGGACAATCGACGAGCAGTACTTC.

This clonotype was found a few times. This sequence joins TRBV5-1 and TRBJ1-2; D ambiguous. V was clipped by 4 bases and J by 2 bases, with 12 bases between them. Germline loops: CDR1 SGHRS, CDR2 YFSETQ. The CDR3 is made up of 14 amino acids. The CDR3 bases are TGCGCCAGCAGCGCACGGAGAGAGAACTATGGCTACACCTTC. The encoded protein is CASSARRENYGYTF.

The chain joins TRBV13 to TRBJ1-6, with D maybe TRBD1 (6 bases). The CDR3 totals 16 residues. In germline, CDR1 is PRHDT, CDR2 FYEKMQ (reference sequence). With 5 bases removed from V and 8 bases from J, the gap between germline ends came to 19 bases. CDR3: CASSRPDLRQDSPLHF. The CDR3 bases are TGTGCCAGCAGCCGTCCGGACCTCCGACAGGATTCACCCCTCCACTTT.

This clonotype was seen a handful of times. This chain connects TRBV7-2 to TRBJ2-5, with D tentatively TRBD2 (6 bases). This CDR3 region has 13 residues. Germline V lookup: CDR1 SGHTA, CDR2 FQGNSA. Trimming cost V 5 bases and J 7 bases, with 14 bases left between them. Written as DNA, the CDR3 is TGTGCCAGCAGCCTTCCGGGACTGGGGACCCAGTACTTC. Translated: CASSLPGLGTQYF.

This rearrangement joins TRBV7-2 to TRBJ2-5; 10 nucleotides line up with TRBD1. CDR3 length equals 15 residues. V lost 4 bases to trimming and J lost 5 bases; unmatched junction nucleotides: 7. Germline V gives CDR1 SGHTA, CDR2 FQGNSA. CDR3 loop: CASSSQTGGRETQYF. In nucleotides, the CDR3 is TGTGCCAGCAGCTCGCAGACAGGGGGCAGGGAGACCCAGTACTTC.

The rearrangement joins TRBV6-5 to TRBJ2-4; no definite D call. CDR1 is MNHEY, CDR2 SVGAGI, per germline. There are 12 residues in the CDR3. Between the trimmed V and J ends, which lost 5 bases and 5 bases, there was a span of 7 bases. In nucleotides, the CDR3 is TGTGCCAGCAGTACTACAGAAAACATTCAGTACTTC. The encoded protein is CASSTTENIQYF.

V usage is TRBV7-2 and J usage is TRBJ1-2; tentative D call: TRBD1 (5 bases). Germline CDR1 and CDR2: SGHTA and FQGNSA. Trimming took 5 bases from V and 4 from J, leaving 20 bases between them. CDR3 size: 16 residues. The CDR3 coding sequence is TGTGCCAGCAGCGTCTCAGGGTTCCAGTCCTCCTATGGCTACACCTTC. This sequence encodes CASSVSGFQSSYGYTF.

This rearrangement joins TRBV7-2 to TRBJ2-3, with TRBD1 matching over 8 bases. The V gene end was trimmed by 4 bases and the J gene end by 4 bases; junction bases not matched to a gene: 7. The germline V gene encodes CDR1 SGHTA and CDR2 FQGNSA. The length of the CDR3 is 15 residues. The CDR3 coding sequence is TGTGCCAGCAGCTACCGACAGGGGATGGCAGATACGCAGTATTTT. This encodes CASSYRQGMADTQYF. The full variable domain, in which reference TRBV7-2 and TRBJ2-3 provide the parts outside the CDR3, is GAGVSQSPSNKVTEKGKDVELRCDPISGHTALYWYRQSLGQGLEFLIYFQGNSAPDKSGLPSDRFSAERTGGSVSTLTIQRTQQEDSAVYLCASSYRQGMADTQYFGPGTRLTVL.

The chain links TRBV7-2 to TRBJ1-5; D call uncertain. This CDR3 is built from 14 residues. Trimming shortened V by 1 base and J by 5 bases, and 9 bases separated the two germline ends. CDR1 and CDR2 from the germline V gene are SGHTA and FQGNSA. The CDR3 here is CASSLVSGDQPQHF. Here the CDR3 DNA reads TGTGCCAGCAGCTTAGTCTCGGGAGATCAGCCCCAGCATTTT. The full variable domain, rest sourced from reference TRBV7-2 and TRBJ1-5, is GAGVSQSPSNKVTEKGKDVELRCDPISGHTALYWYRQSLGQGLEFLIYFQGNSAPDKSGLPSDRFSAERTGGSVSTLTIQRTQQEDSAVYLCASSLVSGDQPQHFGDGTRLSIL.

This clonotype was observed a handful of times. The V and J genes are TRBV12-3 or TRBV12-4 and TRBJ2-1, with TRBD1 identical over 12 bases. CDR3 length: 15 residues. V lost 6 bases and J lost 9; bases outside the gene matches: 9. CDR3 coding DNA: TGTGCCAGCAGGTCCGGGACAGGGGGCGCTGCTGAGCAGTTCTTC. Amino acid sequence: CASRSGTGGAAEQFF.

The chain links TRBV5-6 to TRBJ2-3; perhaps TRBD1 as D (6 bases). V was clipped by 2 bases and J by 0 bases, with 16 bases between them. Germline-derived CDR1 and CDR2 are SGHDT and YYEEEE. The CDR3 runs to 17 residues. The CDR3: CASSFYPGHLSTDTQYF. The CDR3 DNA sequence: TGTGCCAGCAGCTTTTATCCGGGACACCTTAGCACAGATACGCAGTATTTT.

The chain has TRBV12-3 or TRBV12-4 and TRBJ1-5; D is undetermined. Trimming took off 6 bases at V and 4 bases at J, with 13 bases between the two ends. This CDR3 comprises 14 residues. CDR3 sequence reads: CASRKAGVNQPQHF. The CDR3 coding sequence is TGTGCCAGCAGGAAGGCCGGTGTAAATCAGCCCCAGCATTTT.

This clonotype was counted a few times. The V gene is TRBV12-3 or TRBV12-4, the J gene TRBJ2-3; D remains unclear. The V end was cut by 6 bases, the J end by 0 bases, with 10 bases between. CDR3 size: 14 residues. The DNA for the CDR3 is TGTGCCAGCAGGACCCACCGGAGCACAGATACGCAGTATTTT. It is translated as CASRTHRSTDTQYF.

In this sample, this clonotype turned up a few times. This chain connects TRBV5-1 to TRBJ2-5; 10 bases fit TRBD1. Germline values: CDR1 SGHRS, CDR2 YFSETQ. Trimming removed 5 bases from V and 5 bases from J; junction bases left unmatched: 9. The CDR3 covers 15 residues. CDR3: CASRSTGGREETQYF. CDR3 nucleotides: TGCGCCAGCAGATCGACAGGGGGCCGAGAGGAGACCCAGTACTTC.

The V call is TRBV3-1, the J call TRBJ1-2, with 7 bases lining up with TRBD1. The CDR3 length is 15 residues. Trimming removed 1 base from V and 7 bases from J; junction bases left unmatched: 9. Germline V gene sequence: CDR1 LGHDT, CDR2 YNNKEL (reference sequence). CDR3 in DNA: TGTGCCAGCAGCCAAGGCTCAGGGGGATCGATTGGCTACACCTTC. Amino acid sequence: CASSQGSGGSIGYTF.

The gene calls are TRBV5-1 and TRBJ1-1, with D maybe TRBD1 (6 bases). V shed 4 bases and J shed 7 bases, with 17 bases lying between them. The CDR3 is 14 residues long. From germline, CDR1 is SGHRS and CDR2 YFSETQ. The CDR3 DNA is TGCGCCAGCAGCGGGGGGGATGGACAGAATGAAGCTTTCTTT. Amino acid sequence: CASSGGDGQNEAFF.

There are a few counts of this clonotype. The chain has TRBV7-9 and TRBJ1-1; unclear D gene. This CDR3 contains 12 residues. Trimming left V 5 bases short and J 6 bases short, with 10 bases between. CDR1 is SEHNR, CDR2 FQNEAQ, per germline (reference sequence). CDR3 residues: CASSRWVPEAFF. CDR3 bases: TGTGCCAGCAGCCGCTGGGTACCTGAAGCTTTCTTT.

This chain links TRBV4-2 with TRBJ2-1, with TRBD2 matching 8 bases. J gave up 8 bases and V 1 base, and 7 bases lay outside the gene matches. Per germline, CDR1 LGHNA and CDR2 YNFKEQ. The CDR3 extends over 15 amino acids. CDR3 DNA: TGTGCCAGCAGCCAAGGGTTGACGGGAGGGGATGAGCAGTTCTTC. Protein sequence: CASSQGLTGGDEQFF.

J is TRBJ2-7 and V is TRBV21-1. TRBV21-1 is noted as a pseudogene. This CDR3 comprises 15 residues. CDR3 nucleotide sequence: TGTGCCAGCAGCAAAGAAGAAGACGGCACCTACGAGCAGTACTTC. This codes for CASSKEEDGTYEQYF.